This paragraph covers one TCR beta chain sequence. The record originates from a study of T cell changes during pregnancy in multiple sclerosis. The data were produced by immunoSEQ multiplex PCR, yet TCRdb's version contains in-frame clones alone and is incomplete. The sample includes 40,000 to 45,000 clones, 85% to 95% of them seen just once. The CDR3 totals 14 residues. Trimming took 0 bases from V and 4 from J; bases not matched to a gene: 3. Germline V CDR1 and CDR2: SGHDT, YYEEEE. The sample was peripheral blood. The TCR was taken from a female donor with multiple sclerosis, enrolled in a pregnancy study. The chain carries TRBV5-6 and TRBJ1-1, with 7 bases matching TRBD1. CDR3 sequence: CASSLVDRVTEAFF. CDR3 coding DNA: TGTGCCAGCAGCTTGGTTGACAGGGTCACTGAAGCTTTCTTT.